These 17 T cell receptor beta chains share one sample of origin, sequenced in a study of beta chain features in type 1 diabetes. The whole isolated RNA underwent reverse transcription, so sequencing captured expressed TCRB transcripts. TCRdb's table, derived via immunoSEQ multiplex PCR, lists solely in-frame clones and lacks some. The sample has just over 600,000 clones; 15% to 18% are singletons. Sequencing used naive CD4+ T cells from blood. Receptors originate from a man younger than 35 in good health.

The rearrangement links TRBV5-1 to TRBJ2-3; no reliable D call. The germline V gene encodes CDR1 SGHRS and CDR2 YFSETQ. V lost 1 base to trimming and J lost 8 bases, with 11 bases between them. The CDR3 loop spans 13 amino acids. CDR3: CASSLTTGSTQYF. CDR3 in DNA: TGCGCCAGCAGCTTGACTACGGGCAGTACGCAGTATTTT.

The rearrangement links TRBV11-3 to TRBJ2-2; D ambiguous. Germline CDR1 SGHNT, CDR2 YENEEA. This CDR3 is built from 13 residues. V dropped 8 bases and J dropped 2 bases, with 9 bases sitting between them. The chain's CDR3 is CASGRSNTGELFF. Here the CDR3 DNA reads TGTGCCAGCGGGCGCTCCAACACCGGGGAGCTGTTTTTT.

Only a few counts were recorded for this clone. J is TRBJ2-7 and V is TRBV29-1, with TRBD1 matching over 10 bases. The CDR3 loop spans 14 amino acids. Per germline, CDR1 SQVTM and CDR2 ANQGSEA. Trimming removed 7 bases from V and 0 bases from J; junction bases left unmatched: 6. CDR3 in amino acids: CSAGTGVPSYEQYF. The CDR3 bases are TGCAGCGCCGGGACAGGGGTACCCTCCTACGAGCAGTACTTC.

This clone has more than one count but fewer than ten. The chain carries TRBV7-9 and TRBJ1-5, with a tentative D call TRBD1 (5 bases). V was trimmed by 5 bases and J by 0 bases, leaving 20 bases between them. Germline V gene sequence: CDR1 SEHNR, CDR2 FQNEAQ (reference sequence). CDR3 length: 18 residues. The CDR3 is CASSHDRLGRYSNQPQHF. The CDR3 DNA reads TGTGCCAGCAGCCACGACAGACTAGGACGGTATAGCAATCAGCCCCAGCATTTT.

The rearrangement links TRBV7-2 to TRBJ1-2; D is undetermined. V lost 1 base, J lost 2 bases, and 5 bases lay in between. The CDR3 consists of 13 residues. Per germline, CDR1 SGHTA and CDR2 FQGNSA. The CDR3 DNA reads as TGTGCCAGCAGCTTAGAGGCCAACTATGGCTACACCTTC. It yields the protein CASSLEANYGYTF.

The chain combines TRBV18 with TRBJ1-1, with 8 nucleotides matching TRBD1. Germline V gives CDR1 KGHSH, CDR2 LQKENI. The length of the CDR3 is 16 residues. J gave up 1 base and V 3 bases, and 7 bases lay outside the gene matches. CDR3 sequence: CASSPTGVRENTEAFF. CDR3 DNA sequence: TGTGCCAGCTCACCGACAGGGGTGAGGGAGAACACTGAAGCTTTCTTT.

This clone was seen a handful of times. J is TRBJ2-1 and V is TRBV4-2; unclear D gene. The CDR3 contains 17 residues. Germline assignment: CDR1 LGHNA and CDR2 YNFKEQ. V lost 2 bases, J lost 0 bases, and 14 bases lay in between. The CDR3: CASSQTRTESSYNEQFF. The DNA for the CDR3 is TGTGCCAGCAGCCAAACGAGGACGGAGAGCTCCTACAATGAGCAGTTCTTC.

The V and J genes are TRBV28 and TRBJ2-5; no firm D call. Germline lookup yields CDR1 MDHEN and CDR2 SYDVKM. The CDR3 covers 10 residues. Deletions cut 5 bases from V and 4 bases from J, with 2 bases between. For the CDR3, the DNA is TGTGCCAGCAGTGCAGAGACCCAGTACTTC. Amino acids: CASSAETQYF. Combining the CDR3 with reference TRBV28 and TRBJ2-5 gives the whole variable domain DVKVTQSSRYLVKRTGEKVFLECVQDMDHENMFWYRQDPGLGLRLIYFSYDVKMKEKGDIPEGYSVSREKKERFSLILESASTNQTSMYLCASSAETQYFGPGTRLLVL.

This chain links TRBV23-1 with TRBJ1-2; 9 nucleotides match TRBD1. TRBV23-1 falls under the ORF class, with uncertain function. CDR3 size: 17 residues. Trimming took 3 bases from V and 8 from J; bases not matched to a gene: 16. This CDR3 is CASSHVQGAPWVWGYTF. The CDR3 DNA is TGCGCCAGCAGTCATGTACAGGGGGCGCCTTGGGTGTGGGGCTACACCTTC.

CDR3: CASSLTGGLNNEQFF. CDR3 nucleotide sequence: TGTGCCAGCAGCCTGACGGGAGGCCTAAACAATGAGCAGTTCTTC. The rearrangement uses TRBV7-3 and TRBJ2-1, with 7 bases lining up with TRBD2. Per germline, CDR1 SGHTA and CDR2 FQGTGA. Trimming at V came to 5 bases and at J to 5 bases, leaving 9 bases not matched to a gene. This CDR3 spans 15 amino acids.

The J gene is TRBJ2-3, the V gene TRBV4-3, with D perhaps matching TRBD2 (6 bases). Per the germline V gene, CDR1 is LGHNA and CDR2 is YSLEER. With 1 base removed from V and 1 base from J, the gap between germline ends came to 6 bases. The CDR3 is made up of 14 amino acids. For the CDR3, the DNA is TGCGCCAGCAGCCAAGGGGGGGGCACAGATACGCAGTATTTT. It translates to CASSQGGGTDTQYF.

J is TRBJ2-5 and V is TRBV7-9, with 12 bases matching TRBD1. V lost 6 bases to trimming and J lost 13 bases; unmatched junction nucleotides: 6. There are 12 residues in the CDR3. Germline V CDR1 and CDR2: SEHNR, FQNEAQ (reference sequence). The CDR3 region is CASSWDRGRSYF. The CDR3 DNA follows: TGTGCCAGCAGTTGGGACAGGGGGCGATCGTACTTC.

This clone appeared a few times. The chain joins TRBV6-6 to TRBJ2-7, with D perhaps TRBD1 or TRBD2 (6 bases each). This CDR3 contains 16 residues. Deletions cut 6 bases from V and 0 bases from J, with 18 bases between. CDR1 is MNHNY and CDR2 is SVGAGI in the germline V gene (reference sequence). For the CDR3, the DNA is TGTGCCAGCAGACCTTACGGACAGACTAGCTCCTACGAGCAGTACTTC. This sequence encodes CASRPYGQTSSYEQYF.

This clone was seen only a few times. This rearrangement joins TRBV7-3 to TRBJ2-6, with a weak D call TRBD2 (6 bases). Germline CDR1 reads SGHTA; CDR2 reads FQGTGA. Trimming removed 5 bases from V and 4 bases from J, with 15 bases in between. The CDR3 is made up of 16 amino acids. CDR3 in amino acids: CASSTRRGGGANVLTF. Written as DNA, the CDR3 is TGTGCCAGCAGCACCCGGCGGGGCGGAGGGGCCAACGTCCTGACTTTC.

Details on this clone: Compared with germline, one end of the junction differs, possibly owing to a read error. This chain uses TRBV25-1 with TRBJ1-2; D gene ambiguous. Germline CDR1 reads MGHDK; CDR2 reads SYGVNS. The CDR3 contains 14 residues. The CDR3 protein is CTSSELGGDYGYTF. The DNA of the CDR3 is TGTACCAGCAGTGAATTGGGCGGAGACTATGGCTACACCTTC.

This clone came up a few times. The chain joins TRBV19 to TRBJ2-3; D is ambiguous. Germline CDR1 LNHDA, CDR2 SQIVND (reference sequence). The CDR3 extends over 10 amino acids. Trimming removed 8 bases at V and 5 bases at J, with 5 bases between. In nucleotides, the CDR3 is TGTGCCAGTCGCCAAGATACGCAGTATTTT. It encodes CASRQDTQYF. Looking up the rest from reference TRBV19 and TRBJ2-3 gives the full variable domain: DGGITQSPKYLFRKEGQNVTLSCEQNLNHDAMYWYRQDPGQGLRLIYYSQIVNDFQKGDIAEGYSVSREKKESFPLTVTSAQKNPTAFYLCASRQDTQYFGPGTRLTVL.

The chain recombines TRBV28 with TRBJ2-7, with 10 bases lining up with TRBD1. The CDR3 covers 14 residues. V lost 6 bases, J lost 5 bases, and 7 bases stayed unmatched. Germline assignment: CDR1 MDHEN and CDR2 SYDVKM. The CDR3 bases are TGTGCCAGCAGGCCTCCGGGACAGGGGAACGAGCAGTACTTC. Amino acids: CASRPPGQGNEQYF.